This passage covers 26 T cell receptor beta chains from one sample sequenced in a study of T cells in localized non-small cell lung cancer. Sequenced by immunoSEQ multiplex PCR; TCRdb stores in-frame clones only, minus some. The table lists 30,000 or so clones, around 89% of them singletons. Sequencing used peripheral blood, obtained before any cancer treatment. Receptor source: an older female donor with stage III squamous cell lung carcinoma.

The CDR3 DNA sequence: TGTGCCAGCAGAAGAGGGGACGAGCAGTACTTC. This gives the protein CASRRGDEQYF. The gene calls are TRBV6-5 and TRBJ2-7; D possibly matches TRBD1 or TRBD2 (5 bases each). Per the germline V gene, CDR1 is MNHEY and CDR2 is SVGAGI. The CDR3 has 11 amino acids. Trimming removed 6 bases from V and 5 bases from J, with 8 bases in between.

For this clone: This probably arose from a read error, given a far larger clone one base away. J is TRBJ1-2 and V is TRBV4-1; tentatively, D is TRBD1 (5 bases). CDR1 and CDR2 from the germline V gene are MGHRA and YSYEKL. The CDR3 is 18 amino acids. V was pared by 0 bases and J by 6 bases, with 23 bases between. CDR3 coding DNA: TGCGCCAGCAGCCAAGATCAGGTTGGCCTAGGGGCGATCGATGGCTACACCTTC. This codes for CASSQDQVGLGAIDGYTF.

V is TRBV9 and J is TRBJ2-3, with TRBD1 matching 9 bases. The V and J ends lost 4 bases and 0 bases, in that order; junction bases with no gene match: 3. The V gene's germline CDR1 is SGDLS and CDR2 YYNGEE. The CDR3 is 15 amino acids. The CDR3 reads CASSLGQGSTDTQYF. The CDR3 DNA reads as TGTGCCAGCAGCCTGGGACAGGGTAGCACAGATACGCAGTATTTT.

V gene TRBV9 combines with J gene TRBJ2-1, with D perhaps TRBD1 (6 bases). Looked up from germline, CDR1 is SGDLS and CDR2 is YYNGEE. The CDR3 spans 13 residues. The V end lost 0 bases, the J end lost 6 bases, and 7 bases lay between the germline ends. In DNA form, the CDR3 reads TGTGCCAGCAGCGTAGACAGGGTCAATGAGCAGTTCTTC. Amino acids: CASSVDRVNEQFF. Full variable domain (remainder filled in from reference TRBV9 and TRBJ2-1): DSGVTQTPKHLITATGQRVTLRCSPRSGDLSVYWYQQSLDQGLQFLIQYYNGEERAKGNILERFSAQQFPDLHSELNLSSLELGDSALYFCASSVDRVNEQFFGPGTRLTVL.

This chain uses TRBV5-1 with TRBJ1-2; D perhaps matches TRBD1 (6 bases). The CDR3 spans 14 residues. Germline-derived CDR1 and CDR2 are SGHRS and YFSETQ. Trimming left V 4 bases short and J 4 bases short, with 14 bases between. Here the CDR3 reads CASSTTGIGYGYTF. The CDR3, as DNA: TGCGCCAGCAGCACCACAGGGATCGGCTATGGCTACACCTTC.

This clone showed up just a few times. This chain connects TRBV2 to TRBJ2-2, with D perhaps TRBD2 (6 bases). Between the trimmed V and J ends, which lost 7 bases and 1 base, there was a span of 10 bases. Germline values: CDR1 SNHLY, CDR2 FYNNEI. The CDR3 loop spans 14 amino acids. CDR3 coding DNA: TGTGCCAGCACGTTAGCGGTGAACACCGGGGAGCTGTTTTTT. This sequence encodes CASTLAVNTGELFF.

The chain carries TRBV18 and TRBJ2-4, with 7 bases fitting TRBD1. J lost 14 bases, V lost 4 bases, and 14 bases had no gene match. The V gene's germline CDR1 is KGHSH and CDR2 LQKENI. There are 14 residues in the CDR3. The CDR3, as DNA: TGTGCCAGCTCACTATCGAGGGACAGCCTCGAAAAGTACTTC. This translates into CASSLSRDSLEKYF.

As to this clone: Distinct nucleotide sequences in the sample also encode this CDR3. V usage is TRBV5-1 and J usage is TRBJ2-3; 11 nucleotides agree with TRBD2. The V gene's germline CDR1 is SGHRS and CDR2 YFSETQ. The CDR3 covers 16 residues. Trimming took 0 bases from V and 3 from J; bases not matched to a gene: 3. CDR3 sequence (DNA): TGCGCCAGCAGCTTGGGCGGGACTAGCGGTACAGATACGCAGTATTTT. Its protein product is CASSLGGTSGTDTQYF.

The V call is TRBV19, the J call TRBJ2-7; D perhaps matches TRBD2 (6 bases). CDR1 is LNHDA and CDR2 is SQIVND in the germline V gene (reference sequence). V gave up 5 bases and J gave up 2 bases, with 16 bases separating them. This CDR3 spans 15 amino acids. The CDR3: CASSPRGSVPYEQYF. The CDR3 coding sequence is TGTGCCAGTAGTCCTCGGGGGTCGGTCCCCTACGAGCAGTACTTC.

The chain uses TRBV28 and TRBJ2-7; maybe TRBD1 (6 bases). The germline CDR1 and CDR2 sequences are MDHEN and SYDVKM. V lost 5 bases and J lost 3, with 17 bases in between. The CDR3 consists of 15 residues. The CDR3 DNA reads as TGTGCCAGCAGTGCGACAGGTGGGTCCTTCTACGAGCAGTACTTC. Residues: CASSATGGSFYEQYF. Complete variable domain (other parts from reference TRBV28 and TRBJ2-7): DVKVTQSSRYLVKRTGEKVFLECVQDMDHENMFWYRQDPGLGLRLIYFSYDVKMKEKGDIPEGYSVSREKKERFSLILESASTNQTSMYLCASSATGGSFYEQYFGPGTRLTVT.

The chain is built from TRBV5-4 and TRBJ1-3; D is ambiguous. Trimming took off 0 bases at V and 0 bases at J, with 10 bases between the two ends. Germline lookup yields CDR1 SGHNT and CDR2 YYREEE (reference sequence). The CDR3 runs to 16 residues. CDR3 sequence (DNA): TGTGCCAGCAGCTTGGGGTCTCTCTTCTCTGGAAACACCATATATTTT. Protein sequence: CASSLGSLFSGNTIYF.

The V and J genes are TRBV7-8 and TRBJ1-5; D is unresolved. The V end was cut by 1 base, the J end by 0 bases, with 7 bases between. The CDR3 is made up of 15 amino acids. Germline lookup yields CDR1 SGHVS and CDR2 FQNEAQ. In DNA form, the CDR3 reads TGTGCCAGCAGCTTAGAGGAAGTTAGCAATCAGCCCCAGCATTTT. Protein sequence: CASSLEEVSNQPQHF.

This chain uses TRBV5-1 with TRBJ2-2; D is perhaps TRBD1 (6 bases). The V gene lost 7 bases and the J gene lost 1 base, with 17 bases spanning the gap. Germline loops: CDR1 SGHRS, CDR2 YFSETQ. The CDR3 sequence is 16 residues long. CDR3 DNA: TGCGCCAGCCCCATACCCACGGGACAGAACACCGGGGAGCTGTTTTTT. Amino acid sequence: CASPIPTGQNTGELFF. Variable domain in full (rest from reference TRBV5-1 and TRBJ2-2): KAGVTQTPRYLIKTRGQQVTLSCSPISGHRSVSWYQQTPGQGLQFLFEYFSETQRNKGNFPGRFSGRQFSNSRSEMNVSTLELGDSALYLCASPIPTGQNTGELFFGEGSRLTVL.

This chain links TRBV5-6 with TRBJ1-3, with 7 positions matching TRBD1. Trimming at V came to 7 bases and at J to 2 bases, leaving 6 bases not matched to a gene. This CDR3 spans 14 amino acids. CDR1 is SGHDT and CDR2 is YYEEEE in the germline V gene. Here the CDR3 reads CASLIGTAGNTIYF. CDR3 in DNA: TGTGCCAGCCTAATCGGGACAGCTGGAAACACCATATATTTT.

The chain carries TRBV4-3 and TRBJ2-5; D remains unclear. Germline V gene lookup returns CDR1 LGHNA and CDR2 YSLEER. The CDR3 runs 16 residues. V was cut by 0 bases and J by 5 bases, with 16 bases left in between. The DNA for the CDR3 is TGCGCCAGCAGCCAAGAAAGTAATAATCCCCGGGAGACCCAGTACTTC. It codes for CASSQESNNPRETQYF.

The chain employs TRBV19 and TRBJ2-5, with 10 nucleotides matching TRBD1. CDR3 length: 15 residues. V trimming: 7 bases; J trimming: 4 bases; junction bases outside the gene matches: 9. CDR1 and CDR2 (germline): LNHDA, SQIVND (reference sequence). The chain's CDR3 is CASTDRDRGVETQYF. The CDR3 DNA is TGTGCCAGTACTGATCGGGACAGGGGTGTAGAGACCCAGTACTTC.

The CDR3 sequence: CAWSPRVGRLSYEQYF. The CDR3 region has the DNA TGTGCCTGGAGTCCTCGCGTGGGCAGGTTAAGCTACGAGCAGTACTTC. This sequence joins TRBV30 and TRBJ2-7; no clear D. The germline gives CDR1 GTSNPN, CDR2 SVGIG (reference sequence). Trimming took off 2 bases at V and 3 bases at J, with 20 bases between the two ends. The CDR3 sequence is 16 residues long. Full variable domain (remainder filled in from reference TRBV30 and TRBJ2-7): SQTIHQWPATLVQPVGSPLSLECTVEGTSNPNLYWYRQAAGRGLQLLFYSVGIGQISSEVPQNLSASRPQDRQFILSSKKLLLSDSGFYLCAWSPRVGRLSYEQYFGPGTRLTVT.

This clone was counted a single time. This chain joins TRBV6-1 and TRBJ1-5; 10 bases are a match to TRBD1. V dropped 1 base and J dropped 6; count of bases not matched to a gene: 6. The CDR3 is 16 amino acids. Per the germline V gene, CDR1 is MNHNS and CDR2 is SASEGT. CDR3 DNA sequence: TGTGCCAGCAGTGAAGGGGACAGGGGAGTGCGTCAGCCCCAGCATTTT. As protein: CASSEGDRGVRQPQHF.

This rearrangement joins TRBV7-8 to TRBJ1-1; D remains ambiguous. The CDR3 runs 13 residues. The germline V and J ends were trimmed by 2 bases and 5 bases, with 9 bases remaining between them. Per the germline V gene, CDR1 is SGHVS and CDR2 is FQNEAQ. In DNA form, the CDR3 reads TGTGCCAGCAGCTTACTGCGGGATACTGAAGCTTTCTTT. It yields the protein CASSLLRDTEAFF.

CDR3 residues: CAWTVRQGHTEAFF. The DNA for the CDR3 is TGTGCCTGGACCGTCCGGCAGGGGCACACTGAAGCTTTCTTT. V is TRBV30 and J is TRBJ1-1; possible D gene TRBD1, 6 bases. Germline loops: CDR1 GTSNPN, CDR2 SVGIG (reference sequence). The CDR3 length is 14 residues. The ends were cut back, 4 bases at V and 3 bases at J, with 15 bases in the middle.

This chain connects TRBV6-1 to TRBJ2-7; D remains unclear. This CDR3 spans 10 amino acids. The germline V gene has CDR1 MNHNS and CDR2 SASEGT. Between the trimmed V and J ends, which lost 2 bases and 4 bases, there was a span of 0 bases. Here the CDR3 DNA reads TGTGCCAGCAGTGAATACGAGCAGTACTTC. Residues: CASSEYEQYF.

Turning to this clone: The sample holds other DNA sequences that translate to the same CDR3. The chain employs TRBV5-1 and TRBJ1-1; D unresolved. Germline loops: CDR1 SGHRS, CDR2 YFSETQ. V shed 0 bases and J shed 0 bases, with 6 bases lying between them. The CDR3 totals 14 residues. The CDR3 reads CASSLGAMNTEAFF. CDR3 DNA: TGCGCCAGCAGCTTGGGTGCAATGAACACTGAAGCTTTCTTT.

The chain uses TRBV7-2 and TRBJ1-4; the D is unclear. The CDR3 has 12 amino acids. V lost 5 bases and J lost 8, with 9 bases in between. CDR1 is SGHTA and CDR2 is FQGNSA in the germline V gene. CDR3 amino acids: CASSLGGEKLFF. The CDR3 DNA is TGTGCCAGCAGCCTTGGTGGGGAAAAACTGTTTTTT.

The chain has TRBV7-2 and TRBJ1-2, with no clear D. The germline CDR1 and CDR2 sequences are SGHTA and FQGNSA. Trimming pared 1 base from V and 5 bases from J, leaving 11 bases between. This CDR3 region has 14 residues. The CDR3 DNA is TGTGCCAGCAGCTTAGGTGTCGGTACTTATGGCTACACCTTC. As protein: CASSLGVGTYGYTF.

The chain joins TRBV6-5 to TRBJ1-2; D may be TRBD1 (6 bases). The CDR3 is made up of 13 amino acids. V shed 4 bases and J shed 3 bases, with 9 bases lying between them. Per the germline V gene, CDR1 is MNHEY and CDR2 is SVGAGI. The CDR3 sequence is CASSWNRDYGYTF. As DNA, the CDR3 is TGTGCCAGCAGTTGGAACAGGGACTATGGCTACACCTTC.

This rearrangement joins TRBV15 to TRBJ2-6; D not resolved. Trimming took 5 bases from V and 0 from J, leaving 5 bases between them. Germline values: CDR1 LNHNV, CDR2 YYDKDF (reference sequence). This CDR3 has 14 amino acids. For the CDR3, the DNA is TGTGCCACCAGCGTAAACTCTGGGGCCAACGTCCTGACTTTC. Encoded protein: CATSVNSGANVLTF. The full variable domain, in which reference TRBV15 and TRBJ2-6 provide the parts outside the CDR3, is DAMVIQNPRYQVTQFGKPVTLSCSQTLNHNVMYWYQQKSSQAPKLLFHYYDKDFNNEADTPDNFQSRRPNTSFCFLDIRSPGLGDTAMYLCATSVNSGANVLTFGAGSRLTVL.